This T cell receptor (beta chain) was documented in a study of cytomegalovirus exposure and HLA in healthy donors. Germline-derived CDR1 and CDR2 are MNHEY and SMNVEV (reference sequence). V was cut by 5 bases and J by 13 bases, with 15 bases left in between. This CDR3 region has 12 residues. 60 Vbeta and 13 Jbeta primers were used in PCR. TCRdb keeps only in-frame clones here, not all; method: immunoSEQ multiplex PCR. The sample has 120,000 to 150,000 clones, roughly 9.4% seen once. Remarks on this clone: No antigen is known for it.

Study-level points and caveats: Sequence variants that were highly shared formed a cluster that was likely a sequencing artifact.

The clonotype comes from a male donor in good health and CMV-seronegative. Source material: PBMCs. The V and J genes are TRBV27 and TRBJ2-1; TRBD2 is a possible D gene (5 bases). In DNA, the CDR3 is TGTGCCAGCAGTGCGGATCGGCGGGTACAGTTCTTC. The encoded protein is CASSADRRVQFF.